This T cell receptor beta chain came from a study of T-cell reconstitution after alpha-beta-depleted transplantation in children. Germline lookup yields CDR1 MNHEY and CDR2 SVGEGT. The CDR3 length is 15 residues. Trimming removed 2 bases at V and 6 bases at J, with 14 bases between. This clonotype was counted between two and nine times. Unique molecular identifiers were incorporated during preparation of the TCRbeta library. TCRdb processed the PCR reads anew with MiXCR; each CDR3 protein has one entry. The sample yields hundreds of thousands of distinct CDR3 sequences, around 13% seen once. The chain has TRBV6-2 or TRBV6-3 and TRBJ1-5, with D hard to call. The sequences come from PBMCs from the stem cell graft donor, collected from the stem cell graft. This TCR was sampled from a human donor who donated a stem cell graft to a child with combined immunodeficiency. The CDR3 here is CASSYGSPPGQPQHF. CDR3 nucleotides: TGTGCCAGCAGTTACGGTTCTCCACCCGGTCAGCCCCAGCATTTT.